A single T cell receptor beta chain is shown here with its context. Libraries were prepared by immunoSEQ multiplex PCR; TCRdb keeps only in-frame clonotypes and omits some of them. The data contain 65,000 to 75,000 clones, approximately 92% of them singletons. This sample was included in a study of T cell changes during pregnancy in multiple sclerosis. This CDR3 region has 14 residues. The germline V and J ends were trimmed by 1 base and 3 bases, with 10 bases remaining between them. In germline, CDR1 is SGHDN, CDR2 FVKESK. The chain links TRBV14 to TRBJ2-7; D remains unclear. The receptor's source is a female donor in good health, enrolled as a control in a pregnancy study. The sequencing used CD8+ T cells from peripheral blood mononuclear cells, collected in the third trimester of pregnancy. Here the CDR3 DNA reads TGTGCCAGCAGCCAAGCCCCCACGGGCTACGAGCAGTACTTC. It codes for CASSQAPTGYEQYF.